A selection of T cell receptor beta chains follows, all from one sample in a study of T cells in narcolepsy. Produced via immunoSEQ multiplex PCR; TCRdb's table is partial and in-frame only. The repertoire holds about 32,000 clones, with 70% to 80% as singletons. The specimen sequenced was CD45RA- memory CD4+ T cells from PBMCs. The receptor set was obtained from a human donor with narcolepsy. CDR3s leave out the opening cysteine and the closing phenylalanine or tryptophan. Each record gives: J gene, V gene, CDR3 protein.

>TRBJ2-3|TRBV19
ASSHRGDPQY
>TRBJ2-2|TRBV5-4
ASSTGTVPTGELF
>TRBJ2-7|TRBV5-1
ASSLGGRANEQY
>TRBJ2-7|TRBV28
ASSLPRTSGRVVSYEQY
>TRBJ2-1|TRBV10-3
AISETSGAYNEQF
>TRBJ2-1|TRBV28
ASSTSGRATEQF
>TRBJ1-5|TRBV28
ASSLGYQPQH
>TRBJ1-1|TRBV7-9
ASSPWGGGANTEAF
>TRBJ1-1|TRBV5-1
ASGTEVNTEAF
>TRBJ2-7|TRBV7-2
ASSLSSYEQY